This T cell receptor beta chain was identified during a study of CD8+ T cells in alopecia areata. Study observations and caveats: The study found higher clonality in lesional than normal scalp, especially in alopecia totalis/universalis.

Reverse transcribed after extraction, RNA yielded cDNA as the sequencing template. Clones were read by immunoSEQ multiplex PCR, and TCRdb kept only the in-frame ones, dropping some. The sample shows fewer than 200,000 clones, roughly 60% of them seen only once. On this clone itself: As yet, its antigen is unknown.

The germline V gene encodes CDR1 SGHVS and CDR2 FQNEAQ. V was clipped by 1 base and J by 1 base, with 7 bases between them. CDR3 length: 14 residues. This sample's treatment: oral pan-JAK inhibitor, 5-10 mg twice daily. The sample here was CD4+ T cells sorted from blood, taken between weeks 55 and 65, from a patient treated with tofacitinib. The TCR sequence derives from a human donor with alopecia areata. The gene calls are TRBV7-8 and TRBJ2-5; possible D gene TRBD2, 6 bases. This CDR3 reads CASSLGTTQETQYF. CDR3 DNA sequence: TGTGCCAGCAGCTTAGGGACTACCCAAGAGACCCAGTACTTC.